The rows below give T cell receptor beta chains drawn from one sample of a study of cytomegalovirus exposure and HLA in healthy donors. Libraries were prepared by immunoSEQ multiplex PCR; TCRdb keeps only in-frame clonotypes and omits some of them. This sample has around 130,000 clones; approximately 84% occur once, and the top ten carry 1.5%. Sequences were obtained from PBMCs. The source of these receptors is a woman younger than 30 in good health and CMV-seronegative. CDR3s include the opening cysteine and the closing phenylalanine or tryptophan.

TRBJ1-2	TRBV6-5	CASSDSGQGAPGYTF
TRBJ2-1	TRBV29-1	CSVSGLISYNEQFF
TRBJ2-3	TRBV5-1	CASSLKTSGTDTQYF
TRBJ2-7	TRBV2	CASSVDRAEEQYF
TRBJ1-1	TRBV6-6	CASSFAGEPEAFF
TRBJ1-5	TRBV30	CAWRTGGIRDSNQPQHF
TRBJ2-5	TRBV12-5	CASGFEETQYF
TRBJ2-5	TRBV30	CAWSVAASGTQYF
TRBJ2-7	TRBV19	CASSIDSGRGALTSRYF
TRBJ2-4	TRBV18	CASSPTRLAKNIQYF
TRBJ2-7	TRBV11-2	CASNGLAGGVSYEQYF
TRBJ2-2	TRBV5-1	CASSRDRVDTGELFF
TRBJ2-3	TRBV29-1	CSGGGTGYTDTQYF
TRBJ2-2	TRBV29-1	CSGVQGVGELFF
TRBJ2-7	TRBV10-3	CAISESRDMGYEQYF
TRBJ1-6	TRBV5-1	CASSTDRGRGPNSPLHF
TRBJ2-7	TRBV10-3	CAIAGLDEQYF
TRBJ2-7	TRBV27	CASSSAGGSEQYF
TRBJ1-4	TRBV30	CAWSVGEGATNEKLFF
TRBJ1-2	TRBV4-1	CASSLSRDRGRNYGYTF
TRBJ2-3	TRBV5-1	CASSLVDGWEPDTQYF
TRBJ1-5	TRBV5-1	CASSRDGGYGQPQHF
TRBJ1-2	TRBV30	CAWSRLEGGYTF
TRBJ1-1	TRBV18	CASSLRQGAGAFF
TRBJ1-2	TRBV7-2	CASSLQNNYGYTF
TRBJ2-3	TRBV29-1	CSVAQGLTDTQYF
TRBJ2-5	TRBV10-3	CAIREGQGEETQYF
TRBJ1-1	TRBV30	CAWDSRLGTEAFF
TRBJ1-2	TRBV7-9	CASSLGGGRYGYTF
TRBJ2-7	TRBV27	CASGRGSGRLYEQYF
TRBJ2-7	TRBV6-5	CASAPTVGGYEQYF
TRBJ2-3	TRBV6-1	CASSEAGGLAGFYF
TRBJ2-5	TRBV7-9	CASSLQTGTRETQYF
TRBJ2-3	TRBV15	CATSRDKRFTDTQYF
TRBJ2-1	TRBV27	CASSLSSTNNEQFF
TRBJ2-7	TRBV4-1	CASSHNDRAGEQYF
TRBJ2-1	TRBV29-1	CSAEGVRELTNEQFF
TRBJ2-1	TRBV19	CASSTGTTYNEQFF
TRBJ2-1	TRBV2	CATPFTGTSYNEQFF
TRBJ1-1	TRBV19	CASSGLMNTEAFF
TRBJ1-2	TRBV29-1	CSVAQADGYTF